Presented here are 13 T cell receptor beta chains from one specimen sequenced in a study of vaccination effects on CD4 cells after COVID-19 (dated by TCRdb to between 2021 and 2024). Their recognized antigens are unknown. The library was built by means of the immunoSEQ multiplex PCR assay. Here the immuneACCESS table is served through TCRdb, limited to in-frame sequences with V and J called. Missing clones are a known gap in these copies; in checked studies unresolved V genes cover under half, and the rest lacks a known reason. The sample table shows roughly 59,000 clones, and 60% to 80% are seen once. Approximately 1.9% of the sample belongs to the ten largest clones. To identify antigen-specific CD4+ T cell clonotypes by their expansion, the ViraFEST assay first stimulated PBMC with viral peptide pools and then applied TCR sequencing. After 10 days of culture, CD4+ T cells were isolated with the EasySep CD4+ T cell isolation kit. Two doses of either the BNT162b2 or the mRNA-1273 mRNA SARS-CoV-2 vaccine were administered to participants.

The sample consisted of CD4+ T cells from PBMCs cultured with HCoV-OC43 spike peptides, taken after COVID-19 vaccination. Read against the paper, the sample's cell subset or site label means: HCoV-OC43 spike overlapping peptide pool stimulation. Receptor source: a human donor who received a COVID-19 vaccine.

The CDR3 is CASSSRGGTETQYF. CDR3 bases: TGTGCCAGCAGTTCACGCGGGGGGACTGAGACCCAGTACTTC. This chain connects TRBV27 to TRBJ2-5; 8 nucleotides agree with TRBD2. The CDR3 runs to 14 residues. Germline CDR1 reads MNHEY; CDR2 reads SMNVEV (reference sequence). V was clipped by 4 bases and J by 5 bases; unmatched bases: 6.

The J gene is TRBJ2-5, the V gene TRBV5-4, with D possibly TRBD2 on 5 matching bases. Looked up from germline, CDR1 is SGHNT and CDR2 is YYREEE (reference sequence). V was trimmed by 4 bases and J by 5 bases, leaving 18 bases between them. The CDR3 consists of 15 residues. The CDR3 DNA sequence: TGTGCCAGCAGCCAAGAAACCGGGGTGGTGGAGACCCAGTACTTC. Its translation is CASSQETGVVETQYF.

This sequence joins TRBV18 and TRBJ2-3; 9 nucleotides agree with TRBD1. Germline CDR1 is KGHSH and CDR2 is LQKENI. After removal of 3 bases from V and 3 bases from J, the junction contained 1 base not matched to a gene. The CDR3 consists of 14 residues. The CDR3 is CASSPTGGTDTQYF. The CDR3 nucleotides are TGTGCCAGCTCACCGACAGGGGGAACAGATACGCAGTATTTT. Together with reference TRBV18 and TRBJ2-3, the CDR3 gives the full variable domain: NAGVMQNPRHLVRRRGQEARLRCSPMKGHSHVYWYRQLPEEGLKFMVYLQKENIIDESGMPKERFSAEFPKEGPSILRIQQVVRGDSAAYFCASSPTGGTDTQYFGPGTRLTVL.

V gene TRBV6-1 combines with J gene TRBJ2-3; 10 nucleotides agree with TRBD1. Germline V gene sequence: CDR1 MNHNS, CDR2 SASEGT. The length of the CDR3 is 15 residues. The J segment lost 5 bases and the V segment lost 0 bases, leaving 2 bases of the junction unmatched. The CDR3 reads CASSEAGTGEDTQYF. The CDR3 DNA follows: TGTGCCAGCAGTGAAGCGGGGACAGGGGAAGATACGCAGTATTTT.

This clone was picked up a small number of times. J is TRBJ1-5 and V is TRBV11-1; D unresolved. Per germline, CDR1 SGHAT and CDR2 FQDESV (reference sequence). Trimming cost V 5 bases and J 4 bases, with 9 bases left between them. The CDR3 totals 13 residues. This CDR3 reads CASSQAGNQPQHF. CDR3 nucleotides: TGTGCCAGCAGCCAAGCAGGTAATCAGCCCCAGCATTTT. The whole variable domain, remainder taken from reference TRBV11-1 and TRBJ1-5, is EAEVAQSPRYKITEKSQAVAFWCDPISGHATLYWYRQILGQGPELLVQFQDESVVDDSQLPKDRFSAERLKGVDSTLKIQPAELGDSAMYLCASSQAGNQPQHFGDGTRLSIL.

The chain employs TRBV9 and TRBJ2-1; TRBD2 aligns across 10 bases. With 2 bases clipped from V and 3 bases from J, the junction kept 2 bases outside the gene matches. There are 15 residues in the CDR3. CDR1 and CDR2 (germline): SGDLS, YYNGEE. This CDR3 is CASSVGLAYYNEQFF. In DNA form, the CDR3 reads TGTGCCAGCAGCGTGGGACTAGCGTACTACAATGAGCAGTTCTTC.

V is TRBV4-2 and J is TRBJ2-1, with 9 bases identical to TRBD2. CDR3 length: 18 residues. From germline, CDR1 is LGHNA and CDR2 YNFKEQ. The ends lost 4 bases at V and 9 bases at J; junction bases unmatched: 19. CDR3 in DNA: TGTGCCAGCAGCCCCACAAGAGAAGGGCGGGGGGGCGGGGGTGAGCAGTTCTTC. Translating gives CASSPTREGRGGGGEQFF.

This chain links TRBV5-1 with TRBJ2-7, with D perhaps matching TRBD1 (7 bases). Trimming pared 4 bases from V and 4 bases from J, leaving 15 bases between. This CDR3 region has 14 residues. Per germline, CDR1 SGHRS and CDR2 YFSETQ. The CDR3 DNA sequence: TGCGCCAGCAGCCCAGGTGCAGGGGGGTACGAGCAGTACGTC. Translated, it gives CASSPGAGGYEQYV.

The chain is built from TRBV9 and TRBJ1-6, with TRBD1 matching 8 bases. The CDR3 sequence is 15 residues long. CDR1 is SGDLS and CDR2 is YYNGEE in the germline V gene. The V and J ends lost 0 bases and 7 bases, in that order; junction bases with no gene match: 3. CDR3 nucleotides: TGTGCCAGCAGCGTAGGACAGGGGTGGAATTCACCCCTCCACTTT. It is translated as CASSVGQGWNSPLHF.

The rearrangement joins TRBV5-1 to TRBJ2-5, with 9 positions matching TRBD1. Per the germline V gene, CDR1 is SGHRS and CDR2 is YFSETQ. The length of the CDR3 is 14 residues. V trimming: 4 bases; J trimming: 4 bases; junction bases outside the gene matches: 5. CDR3 bases: TGCGCCAGCAGCAAACCGACAGGGGGAGAGACCCAGTACTTC. It is translated as CASSKPTGGETQYF.

The chain joins TRBV12-3 or TRBV12-4 to TRBJ1-2; 8 bases are a match to TRBD1. The J segment lost 4 bases and the V segment lost 6 bases, leaving 4 bases of the junction unmatched. This CDR3 region has 13 residues. The CDR3 sequence is CASRLDRGYGYTF. The CDR3 DNA is TGTGCCAGCAGGCTAGACAGGGGCTATGGCTACACCTTC.

The chain is built from TRBV10-2 and TRBJ2-1; D gene unclear. This CDR3 has 16 amino acids. Trimming removed 7 bases at V and 0 bases at J, with 16 bases between. Germline V gene sequence: CDR1 WSHSY, CDR2 SAAADI. The DNA for the CDR3 is TGCGCCAGCAAGATTGCCCCAGGAAGCTCCTACAATGAGCAGTTCTTC. Residues: CASKIAPGSSYNEQFF.

This clone was seen a handful of times. The chain carries TRBV7-2 and TRBJ1-1; D uncertain. The CDR3 extends over 11 amino acids. Germline values: CDR1 SGHTA, CDR2 FQGNSA. The ends were cut back, 1 base at V and 11 bases at J, with 8 bases in the middle. This CDR3 reads CASSLVGRAFF. As DNA, the CDR3 is TGTGCCAGCAGCTTAGTGGGGAGGGCTTTCTTT.